This TCR beta chain was found in a study of T cells after yellow fever vaccination (dated by TCRdb to between 2018 and 2020). Broadly, across the study: The SMART-Seq v4 Ultra Low Input RNA kit was used to prepare libraries from fractions with low cell numbers. Blood was collected at multiple timepoints before and after primary and secondary immunization, and bulk PBMC replicates and cell subsets were isolated. Two healthy male donors, one aged 18 to 30 and one aged 30 to 40 years, made up the cohort. Bulk TCR alpha and beta repertoires were sequenced longitudinally to track T-cell clones before and after primary and booster YFV17D yellow fever vaccination. Here is what the overall study found, with its caveats: After the booster, most clones that had expanded after primary vaccination were detected again (over 95% of CD4 and under 90% of CD8), suggesting broad maintenance of memory. Because only two donors were included in the study, the extent to which the findings can be generalized is limited. A small share of clonotypes was detected in both CD4 and CD8 compartments, with the overlap likely arising from convergent recombination. Compared with the primary T-cell response, the secondary T-cell response was faster but weaker, reaching its peak on day 5 rather than on day 15. Computational filtering was required because FACS-sorted repertoires could contain abundant contaminating clonotypes from the bulk population.

The sequencing machine was an Illumina NovaSeq 6000. TCR cDNA was made using 5'RACE template switching, a step that added a universal primer site and unique molecular identifiers. Priming of cDNA synthesis was performed from both the TCR alpha and TCR beta constant segments. Library amplification involved two PCR steps, and the second step added sample barcodes and sequencing adapters. Libraries were sequenced on Illumina HiSeq 2500 (2x100 bp) or NovaSeq (2x150 bp). The published analysis was carried out like this. Demultiplexing of reads and collapsing into UMI consensus sequences were performed with MIGEC, and V(D)J alignment was carried out with MiXCR. Using edgeR on replicate PBMC samples, clonotypes were called vaccine-responding if FDR was below 0.01 and the log2 fold change was above 5 up to day 15. CD4 or CD8 identity was assigned to each bulk clonotype according to whether the clonotype was present at higher abundance in the sequenced CD4 repertoire or the sequenced CD8 repertoire. TCRdb took the public reads, trimmed them with fastp at Q25, ran MiXCR for clone calling and kept in-frame beta chains. Rows are combined by CDR3 protein, so each entry shows the most common genes and DNA. None of the V and J calls come from the authors' own analysis; TCRdb made them. For this sample the table gives around 300,000 distinct CDR3 sequences, of which approximately 4% were detected only once. The ten largest clones add up to roughly 19% of the sample.

From its cysteine to its phenylalanine, the CDR3 spans 16 amino acids. Only CDR3 DNA remains: 48 bases, in frame from the first base. According to the germline V gene, CDR1 reads SQVTM and CDR2 reads ANQGSEA. Trimming costs V 4 bases and J 0 bases, and their ends lie 17 bases apart. Read against the paper, the sample's treatment or condition label means: live attenuated yellow fever vaccine strain. At every blood-draw timepoint, two biological replicates of bulk PBMCs were collected. PBMCs were isolated from peripheral blood using a standard Ficoll-Paque protocol. RNA was extracted with TriZol from bulk PBMCs, CD4 and CD8 fractions, and dextramer-positive and dextramer-negative fractions. This clonotype was seen at least ten times. Which antigen it targets is not known. Per-base quality was not reported, and no clone a single base away is much larger than it.

Sequencing was performed on PBMCs, taken 15 days after the yellow fever booster vaccination. The chain joins TRBV29-1 to TRBJ2-3, with the D gene uncertain. This TCR was recovered from a man aged 18 to 35 who received the YFV17D yellow fever vaccine. Here the CDR3 is given as CSVAQIHFLSTDTQYF. The sequenced DNA is TGCAGCGTTGCACAGATTCACTTTCTAAGCACAGATACGCAGTATTTT.